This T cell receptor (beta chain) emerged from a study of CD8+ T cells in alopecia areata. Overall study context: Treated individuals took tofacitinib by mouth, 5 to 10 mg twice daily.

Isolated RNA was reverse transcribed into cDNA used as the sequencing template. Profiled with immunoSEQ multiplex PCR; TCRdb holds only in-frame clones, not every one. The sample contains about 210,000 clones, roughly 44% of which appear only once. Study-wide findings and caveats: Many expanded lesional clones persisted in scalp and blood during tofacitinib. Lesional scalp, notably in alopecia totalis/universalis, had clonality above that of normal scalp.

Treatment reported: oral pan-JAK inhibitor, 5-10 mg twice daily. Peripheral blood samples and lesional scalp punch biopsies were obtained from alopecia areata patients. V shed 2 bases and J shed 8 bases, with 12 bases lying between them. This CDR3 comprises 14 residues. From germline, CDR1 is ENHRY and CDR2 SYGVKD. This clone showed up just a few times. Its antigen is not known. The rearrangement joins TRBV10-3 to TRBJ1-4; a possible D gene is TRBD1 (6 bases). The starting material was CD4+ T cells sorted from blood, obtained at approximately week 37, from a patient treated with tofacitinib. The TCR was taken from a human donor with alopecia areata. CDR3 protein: CAISEGRQAEKLFF. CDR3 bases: TGTGCCATCAGTGAGGGCAGACAGGCGGAAAAACTGTTTTTT.